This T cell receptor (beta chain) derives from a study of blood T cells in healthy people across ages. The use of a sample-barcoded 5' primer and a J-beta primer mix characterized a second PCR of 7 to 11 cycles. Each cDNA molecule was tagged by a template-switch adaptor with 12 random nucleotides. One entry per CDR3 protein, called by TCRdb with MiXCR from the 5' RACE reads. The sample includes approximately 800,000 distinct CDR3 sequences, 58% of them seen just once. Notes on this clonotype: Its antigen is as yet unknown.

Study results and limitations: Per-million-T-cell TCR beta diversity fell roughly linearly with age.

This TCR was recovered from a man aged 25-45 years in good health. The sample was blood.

CDR3 DNA: TGTGCCAGCAGCTTGCGAGCAGCAGAGACAGATACGCAGTATTTT. Its translation is CASSLRAAETDTQYF. The chain combines TRBV7-9 with TRBJ2-3; D unclear. This CDR3 has 15 amino acids. With 3 bases removed from V and 3 bases from J, the gap between germline ends came to 13 bases. In germline, CDR1 is SEHNR, CDR2 FQNEAQ (reference sequence).